These 2 T cell receptor beta chains came from one sample sequenced in a study of T cells after posttransplantation cyclophosphamide. Clones were sequenced by immunoSEQ multiplex PCR, and TCRdb holds only the in-frame ones, with some missing. The repertoire yields 25,000 to 30,000 clones, none seen only once; the top ten contain approximately 3%. Sample: PBMCs. The receptors come from an older woman in good health, CMV-negative, and a related stem cell transplant donor.

This clone was counted ten times or more. This chain joins TRBV6-6 and TRBJ2-7, with D possibly TRBD2 on 6 matching bases. V was shortened by 8 bases and J by 6 bases, with 17 bases between the two germline ends. The CDR3 is made up of 13 amino acids. The germline V gene has CDR1 MNHNY and CDR2 SVGAGI (reference sequence). Here the CDR3 reads CASGLWGVGEQYF. The CDR3 DNA reads TGTGCCAGCGGTTTATGGGGGGTCGGCGAGCAGTACTTC.

This clone was seen at least ten times. This chain links TRBV4-3 with TRBJ1-6; D not resolved. Germline CDR1 LGHNA, CDR2 YSLEER. Trimming left V 0 bases short and J 7 bases short, with 13 bases between. The CDR3 loop spans 16 amino acids. The CDR3 bases are TGCGCCAGCAGCCAAGAACAAACCGGGTGGAATTCACCCCTCCACTTT. It encodes CASSQEQTGWNSPLHF.